Below, 16 T cell receptor beta chains from the same sample are listed, as sequenced in a study of blood T cell repertoires in COVID-19. Produced via immunoSEQ multiplex PCR; TCRdb's table is partial and in-frame only. The sample has 95,000 or so clones, 80% to 90% seen once. The material sequenced was peripheral blood. The receptors stem from a man at least 80 years old with active or convalescent COVID-19.

The genes are TRBV24-1 and TRBJ1-1; no clear D gene. This CDR3 region has 16 residues. Germline-derived CDR1 and CDR2 are KGHDR and SFDVKD. V gave up 0 bases and J gave up 4 bases, with 14 bases separating them. The CDR3 bases are TGTGCCACCAGTGATTTGCGGGGTTTGGTTCGCACTGAAGCTTTCTTT. Translated, it gives CATSDLRGLVRTEAFF.

The gene calls are TRBV29-1 and TRBJ2-1, with D possibly being TRBD1 (10 bases). The germline V gene encodes CDR1 SQVTM and CDR2 ANQGSEA. The V and J ends lost 4 bases and 8 bases respectively, with 33 bases between them. CDR3 size: 19 residues. CDR3 sequence (DNA): TGCAGCGTTGTGGGTCGGGACAGGGGAACCAAGCGGGAGGTAGATGAGCAGTTCTTC. Amino acid sequence: CSVVGRDRGTKREVDEQFF.

The chain joins TRBV3-1 (or the pseudogene TRBV3-2) to TRBJ2-7; D is uncertain. CDR3 size: 11 residues. Trimming took off 2 bases at V and 5 bases at J, with 4 bases between the two ends. Per the germline V gene, CDR1 is LGHDT and CDR2 is YNNKEL (reference sequence). The CDR3 spells CASSQLNEQYF. CDR3 DNA sequence: TGTGCCAGCAGCCAACTTAACGAGCAGTACTTC.

A few counts support this clone. The rearrangement links TRBV11-2 to TRBJ1-1; D gene ambiguous. Per germline, CDR1 SGHAT and CDR2 FQNNGV. The CDR3 covers 13 residues. Trimming shortened V by 8 bases and J by 4 bases, and 14 bases separated the two germline ends. The chain's CDR3 is CASQSTRGTEAFF. The CDR3 region has the DNA TGTGCCAGCCAATCGACACGGGGCACTGAAGCTTTCTTT.

This chain joins TRBV21-1 and TRBJ1-5; the D call of TRBD1 is as the table states it, not checked on the DNA. TRBV21-1 is an annotated pseudogene. The CDR3 spans 21 residues. CDR3 bases: TGTGCCAGCAGCAACTGTGGGCAGGGGCTTTGTCTTTTATATAGCAATCAGCCCCAGCATTTT. The encoded protein is CASSNCGQGLCLLYSNQPQHF.

V is TRBV19 and J is TRBJ2-1; D is perhaps TRBD1 (6 bases). Trimming stripped 1 base from V and 4 bases from J, with 11 bases between. This CDR3 region has 15 residues. Germline V gene data show CDR1 as LNHDA and CDR2 as SQIVND (reference sequence). Here the CDR3 reads CASSIGWGQYNEQFF. The DNA for the CDR3 is TGTGCCAGTAGTATAGGGTGGGGGCAGTACAATGAGCAGTTCTTC.

The chain combines TRBV19 with TRBJ2-3; D is ambiguous. CDR1 is LNHDA, CDR2 SQIVND, per germline (reference sequence). V was pared by 6 bases and J by 5 bases, with 6 bases between. The CDR3 covers 11 residues. The CDR3 protein is CASSSGDTQYF. The DNA of the CDR3 is TGTGCCAGTAGCTCCGGAGATACGCAGTATTTT.

The chain combines TRBV18 with TRBJ2-5, with 7 bases lining up with TRBD1. Germline V CDR1 and CDR2: KGHSH, LQKENI. The CDR3 consists of 17 residues. J was trimmed by 7 bases and V by 1 base; bases with no gene match: 15. The CDR3 bases are TGTGCCAGCTCACCACTGAAGGGGGCATCAGTTGGAGGGACCCAGTACTTC. Translated, it gives CASSPLKGASVGGTQYF.

The rearrangement joins TRBV29-1 to TRBJ2-7, with 7 positions matching TRBD1. The CDR3 has 13 amino acids. Germline-derived CDR1 and CDR2 are SQVTM and ANQGSEA. V trimming: 4 bases; J trimming: 2 bases; junction bases outside the gene matches: 5. Written as DNA, the CDR3 is TGCAGCGTTGGTCGGGACAGCGCCTACGAGCAGTACTTC. Protein product: CSVGRDSAYEQYF.

Comments on this clone: At the DNA level, this CDR3 is encoded by other sequences in the same sample as well. This rearrangement joins TRBV5-4 to TRBJ1-2; possible D gene TRBD1, 5 bases. Germline loops: CDR1 SGHNT, CDR2 YYREEE (reference sequence). Trimming removed 0 bases at V and 2 bases at J, with 8 bases between. The CDR3 is 14 residues long. CDR3 residues: CASSLGQGNYGYTF. Here the CDR3 DNA reads TGTGCCAGCAGCTTGGGGCAGGGAAACTATGGCTACACCTTC.

The chain joins TRBV7-2 to TRBJ1-1; D remains ambiguous. V was clipped by 5 bases and J by 4 bases, with 11 bases between them. Germline CDR1 SGHTA, CDR2 FQGNSA. The CDR3 loop spans 13 amino acids. The CDR3 loop reads CASSTREGTEAFF. DNA for the CDR3: TGTGCCAGCAGCACTAGGGAAGGCACTGAAGCTTTCTTT.

This clone was seen more than once but under ten times. CDR3 bases: TGCGCCAGCAGCCAAGATCTGCAGGGGAACTATGGCTACACCTTC. Protein product: CASSQDLQGNYGYTF. The V call is TRBV4-1, the J call TRBJ1-2, with D possibly TRBD1 on 6 matching bases. The V gene lost 0 bases and the J gene lost 2 bases, with 10 bases spanning the gap. Germline CDR1 MGHRA, CDR2 YSYEKL. The length of the CDR3 is 15 residues.

The rearrangement joins TRBV18 to TRBJ2-1; 9 bases are shared with TRBD2. The CDR3 runs to 15 residues. The germline gives CDR1 KGHSH, CDR2 LQKENI. V was pared by 5 bases and J by 4 bases, with 6 bases of the junction left unmatched. In nucleotides, the CDR3 is TGTGCCAGCTCAACGCTAGCGGGACCATACAATGAGCAGTTCTTC. This gives the protein CASSTLAGPYNEQFF.

The chain is built from TRBV18 and TRBJ2-3, with D uncertain. The V end lost 1 base, the J end lost 1 base, and 9 bases lay between the germline ends. Germline V gene lookup returns CDR1 KGHSH and CDR2 LQKENI. The CDR3 loop spans 15 amino acids. The CDR3 DNA follows: TGTGCCAGCTCACCACGCGACTTTGGCACAGATACGCAGTATTTT. It encodes CASSPRDFGTDTQYF.

V is TRBV7-2 and J is TRBJ2-1, with 14 nucleotides matching TRBD2. Germline trimming cut 3 bases from V and 3 bases from J; bases unmatched to any gene: 7. CDR1 is SGHTA, CDR2 FQGNSA, per germline. The CDR3 totals 18 residues. CDR3 sequence: CASSLGGLAGVSYNEQFF. The DNA of the CDR3 is TGTGCCAGCAGCTTGGGGGGACTAGCGGGAGTGAGCTACAATGAGCAGTTCTTC. Together with reference TRBV7-2 and TRBJ2-1, the CDR3 gives the full variable domain: GAGVSQSPSNKVTEKGKDVELRCDPISGHTALYWYRQSLGQGLEFLIYFQGNSAPDKSGLPSDRFSAERTGGSVSTLTIQRTQQEDSAVYLCASSLGGLAGVSYNEQFFGPGTRLTVL.

The table lists this clone with a few counts. DNA for the CDR3: TGCAGCGTTAGACAGGGGGAGCGCACTGAAGCTTTCTTT. Its protein product is CSVRQGERTEAFF. The rearrangement uses TRBV29-1 and TRBJ1-1, with 9 bases matching TRBD1. Germline trimming cut 5 bases from V and 4 bases from J; bases unmatched to any gene: 5. Germline-derived CDR1 and CDR2 are SQVTM and ANQGSEA. CDR3 length: 13 amino acids.